This TCR beta chain was profiled in a study of T cell changes during pregnancy in multiple sclerosis. J was trimmed by 4 bases and V by 5 bases; bases with no gene match: 13. This CDR3 has 19 amino acids. Germline V CDR1 and CDR2: SNHLY, FYNNEI. Assay used: immunoSEQ multiplex PCR; TCRdb lists only in-frame clones, some missing. The table shows tens of thousands of clones, with 90% to 95% occurring only once. This clonotype was obtained from a female donor in good health, enrolled as a control in a pregnancy study. The sample here was peripheral blood, taken after pregnancy. The rearrangement links TRBV2 to TRBJ2-3; 15 bases agree with TRBD2. The CDR3 DNA is TGTGCCAGCAGTTATGGACTAGCGGGGGGGAGTGATGTTGCAGATACGCAGTATTTT. Translation: CASSYGLAGGSDVADTQYF.